This T cell receptor (beta chain) was identified in a study of blood T cell repertoires in COVID-19. The V end was cut by 5 bases, the J end by 0 bases, with 9 bases between. Germline loops: CDR1 SNHLY, CDR2 FYNNEI. CDR3 length: 14 amino acids. This table comes from immunoSEQ multiplex PCR, and its TCRdb copy is limited to in-frame clones, with some not included. Of 300,000 to 400,000 clones in the sample, around 87% were seen once. The V gene is TRBV2, the J gene TRBJ2-3; D not certain. The sequence was collected from a man between 18 and 35 years old who had recovered from COVID-19. Specimen: PBMCs or T cells enriched from blood (not recorded which). The CDR3, as DNA: TGTGCCAGCAGTCTAGGCTGGAGCACAGATACGCAGTATTTT. Protein: CASSLGWSTDTQYF.